These 2 T cell receptor beta chains were all obtained from the same sample, sequenced in a study of blood T cell repertoires in COVID-19. The data were produced by immunoSEQ multiplex PCR, yet TCRdb's version contains in-frame clones alone and is incomplete. The table has 120,000 to 150,000 clones, around nine tenths seen once; the top ten hold 8% to 9%. Source material: peripheral blood. The source is a woman aged 45 to 65 with active or convalescent COVID-19.

Only a few counts were recorded for this clone. This rearrangement joins TRBV20-1 to TRBJ1-1; D is uncertain. The ends were cut back, 8 bases at V and 2 bases at J, with 6 bases in the middle. The CDR3 has 10 amino acids. CDR1 is DFQATT and CDR2 is SNEGSKA in the germline V gene (reference sequence). This CDR3 is CSPLNTEAFF. CDR3 sequence (DNA): TGCAGTCCCCTCAACACTGAAGCTTTCTTT.

This chain uses TRBV29-1 with TRBJ2-7; D is perhaps TRBD1 (6 bases). Trimming stripped 4 bases from V and 4 bases from J, with 11 bases between. This CDR3 comprises 12 residues. In germline, CDR1 is SQVTM, CDR2 ANQGSEA. The CDR3 bases are TGCAGCGTTGTCAGGGGCCCTTACGAGCAGTACTTC. This sequence encodes CSVVRGPYEQYF.